This T cell receptor (beta chain) emerged from a study of blood T cell repertoires in COVID-19. Produced via immunoSEQ multiplex PCR; TCRdb's table is partial and in-frame only. The table records some 150,000 clones, about four fifths of them present only once. The sequence came from a woman aged 45 to 65 who had been exposed to COVID-19. Sequenced sample: PBMCs or T cells enriched from blood (not recorded which).

The DNA for the CDR3 is TGTGCCAGCTCTCAGGATAATGAGCAGTTCTTC. Its protein is CASSQDNEQFF. The chain has TRBV18 and TRBJ2-1; D not resolved. V lost 6 bases, J lost 7 bases, and 7 bases lay in between. Per the germline V gene, CDR1 is KGHSH and CDR2 is LQKENI. This CDR3 has 11 amino acids.